This TCR beta chain comes out of a study of blood T cell repertoires in COVID-19. Across the study: The United States, Italy and Spain provided the acute and convalescent COVID-19 samples.

V dropped 6 bases and J dropped 8; count of bases not matched to a gene: 14. Germline V CDR1 and CDR2: MGHDK, SYGVNS. This CDR3 is 17 amino acids long. TCRdb keeps only in-frame clones here, not all; method: immunoSEQ multiplex PCR. Of some 150,000 clones in the sample, about 85% were seen once. The V call is TRBV25-1, the J call TRBJ1-4, with 11 bases that match TRBD1. The sequence was obtained from a human donor with acute or convalescent COVID-19. The donor label of this sample is uncertain. Sequencing was carried out using peripheral blood. In DNA, the CDR3 is TGTGCCAGCAGCTCCTCGGACAGGGGGCTAGGAGGGGAAAAACTGTTTTTT. Translation: CASSSSDRGLGGEKLFF.